This T cell receptor beta chain is from a study of blood T cell repertoires in COVID-19. Study summary: The United States, Italy and Spain supplied acute and convalescent COVID-19 samples. From T cells, B-cell-depleted T cells, or PBMCs came the material, which was cDNA or gDNA.

Per the original data handling: For nucleated cells, counts were estimated from reference gene primer amplification. Assay: immunoSEQ multiplex PCR; the TCRdb copy retains only in-frame clones and omits some. V and J calls and clone size are those listed in that table; D and trimming were worked out from the DNA. This table has fewer than 80,000 clones, over 75% appearing once. J was trimmed by 4 bases and V by 5 bases; bases with no gene match: 9. The CDR3 contains 15 residues. CDR1 is SNHLY and CDR2 is FYNNEI in the germline V gene. This clone was counted once. Material: peripheral blood. The V and J genes are TRBV2 and TRBJ1-1; TRBD1 aligns across 8 bases. The clonotype comes from a human donor in a cohort sampled during active COVID-19. The CDR3 protein is CASSQGAQRITEAFF. DNA for the CDR3: TGTGCCAGCAGTCAGGGGGCGCAAAGGATCACTGAAGCTTTCTTT.